Below, 2 T cell receptor beta chains from the same sample are listed, as sequenced in a study of blood T cells in healthy people across ages. A J-beta primer mix and a sample-barcoded 5' primer were used in a second PCR of about 7 to 11 cycles. In TCRdb, the 5' RACE reads were re-called with MiXCR into one record per CDR3 protein. The sample lists 1.5 million to 2 million distinct CDR3 sequences; roughly 28% were seen once. The sequencing sample was made of blood. The receptors derive from a woman in her twenties or thirties in good health.

This clonotype was seen a few times. The chain employs TRBV9 and TRBJ2-1; 8 bases align to TRBD2. The CDR3 is 16 residues long. In germline, CDR1 is SGDLS, CDR2 YYNGEE. V lost 0 bases to trimming and J lost 8 bases; unmatched junction nucleotides: 10. CDR3 bases: TGTGCCAGCAGCGTAGTGCCGGGGGGGATTGTCGATGAGCAGTTCTTC. Amino acid sequence: CASSVVPGGIVDEQFF.

The chain is built from TRBV11-2 and TRBJ1-2; D gene unclear. Trimming removed 0 bases at V and 5 bases at J, with 10 bases between. CDR1 is SGHAT and CDR2 is FQNNGV in the germline V gene. This CDR3 contains 14 residues. CDR3 in amino acids: CASSLDGRRYGYTF. The CDR3 DNA is TGTGCCAGCAGCTTAGATGGACGACGGTATGGCTACACCTTC.